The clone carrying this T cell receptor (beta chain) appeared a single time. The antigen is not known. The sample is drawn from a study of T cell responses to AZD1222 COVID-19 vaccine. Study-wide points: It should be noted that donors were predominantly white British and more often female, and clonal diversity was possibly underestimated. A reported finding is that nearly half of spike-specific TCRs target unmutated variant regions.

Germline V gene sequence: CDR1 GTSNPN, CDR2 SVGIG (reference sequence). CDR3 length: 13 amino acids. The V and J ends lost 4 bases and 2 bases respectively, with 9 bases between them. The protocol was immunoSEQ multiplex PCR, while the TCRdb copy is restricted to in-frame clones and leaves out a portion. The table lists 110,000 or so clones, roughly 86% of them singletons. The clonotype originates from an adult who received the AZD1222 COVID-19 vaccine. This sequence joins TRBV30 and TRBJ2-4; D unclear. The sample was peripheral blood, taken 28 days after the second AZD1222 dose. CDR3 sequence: CAWTWGSKNIQYF. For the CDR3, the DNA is TGTGCCTGGACTTGGGGTTCCAAAAACATTCAGTACTTC. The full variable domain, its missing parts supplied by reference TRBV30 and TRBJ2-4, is SQTIHQWPATLVQPVGSPLSLECTVEGTSNPNLYWYRQAAGRGLQLLFYSVGIGQISSEVPQNLSASRPQDRQFILSSKKLLLSDSGFYLCAWTWGSKNIQYFGAGTRLSVL.